The T cell receptor (beta chain) under discussion was sequenced for a study of tumour-infiltrating T cells in Burkitt lymphoma (dated by TCRdb to the early 2020s). About the study as a whole: TCR repertoire data were correlated with clinical outcome; productive clonality predicted overall and progression-free survival, independent of established prognosticators including age at diagnosis.

The protocol used for the library was the immunoSEQ multiplex PCR assay. In TCRdb, the immuneACCESS table is reduced to in-frame sequences with V and J assigned. These tables do not hold every clone; where another copy was compared, an unresolved V gene accounts for under half, and the others remain unexplained. The sample table records under 8,000 clones; about 9.4% of these occur just once. Approximately 2.4% of the sample is in the top ten clones. This clone has only a few counts. Its antigen is currently not known. No clone much larger than this one lies a single base away; base qualities are absent. The germline V gene provides CDR1 MDHEN and CDR2 SYDVKM. The junction carries 18 bases between V and J, which are trimmed by 4 bases and 5 bases respectively. There are 17 amino acids in the CDR3, from cysteine to phenylalanine inclusive. The entry retains the CDR3 DNA only, 51 bases that are in frame from base 1.

The chain was built from TRBV28 and TRBJ1-6; TRBD1 is a possible D gene, resting on 5 matching bases. Sequenced: tumor tissue. The clonotype was recovered from a human donor with diffuse large B-cell lymphoma. The sequenced DNA is TGTGCCAGCAGTTCACCCGCAGCGCAGGGAGATAATTCACCCCTCCACTTT. This codes for CASSSPAAQGDNSPLHF. Outside the CDR3, residues come from the reference TRBV28 and TRBJ1-6 proteins, so the full variable domain is: DVKVTQSSRYLVKRTGEKVFLECVQDMDHENMFWYRQDPGLGLRLIYFSYDVKMKEKGDIPEGYSVSREKKERFSLILESASTNQTSMYLCASSSPAAQGDNSPLHFGNGTRLTVT.